A selection of T cell receptor beta chains follows, all from one sample in a study of CD8 T cells in ankylosing spondylitis. TCRdb recomputed calls from the 5' RACE reads with MiXCR, one row per CDR3 protein. The data contain a few hundred thousand distinct CDR3 sequences, approximately 7.3% of them singletons. The sample was blood, either unsorted or a sorted T cell fraction (not recorded which). These receptor sequences come from a male donor with ankylosing spondylitis. Both conserved end residues are part of each CDR3. The D gene is left open where the match is weak. Not all rows give a size; the values are once, few, many and, for expanded clones, a class.

v_gene: TRBV7-6
abundance: few
d_gene: TRBD2
j_gene: TRBJ2-7
CDR3aa: CASSSTQREQEGSYEQYF
CDR3nt: TGTGCCAGCAGCTCCACCCAGCGGGAGCAGGAGGGTTCCTACGAGCAGTACTTC

v_gene: TRBV4-3
abundance: few
d_gene: -
j_gene: TRBJ1-6
CDR3aa: CASSQAVARLNSPLHF
CDR3nt: TGCGCCAGCAGCCAAGCCGTGGCCAGGTTAAATTCACCCCTCCACTTT

v_gene: TRBV4-3
abundance: few
d_gene: -
j_gene: TRBJ1-2
CDR3aa: CASSQDRKGGYGYTF
CDR3nt: TGCGCCAGCAGCCAAGATCGAAAGGGCGGCTATGGCTACACCTTC

v_gene: TRBV30
abundance: many
d_gene: -
j_gene: TRBJ1-4
CDR3aa: CAWSGSWTTNEKLFF
CDR3nt: TGTGCCTGGAGTGGGAGCTGGACAACTAATGAAAAACTGTTTTTT

v_gene: TRBV7-9
abundance: many
d_gene: -
j_gene: TRBJ1-1
CDR3aa: CASSFLMGRGTEAFF
CDR3nt: TGTGCCAGCAGCTTTCTAATGGGCAGGGGAACTGAAGCTTTCTTT

v_gene: TRBV7-6
abundance: many
d_gene: -
j_gene: TRBJ1-1
CDR3aa: CASSLSHNTEAFF
CDR3nt: TGTGCCAGCAGCTTAAGCCATAACACTGAAGCTTTCTTT

v_gene: TRBV27
abundance: many
d_gene: -
j_gene: TRBJ2-7
CDR3aa: CASSLYAGTGYEQYF
CDR3nt: TGTGCCAGCAGTTTATACGCAGGGACGGGATACGAGCAGTACTTC

v_gene: TRBV10-3
abundance: many
d_gene: TRBD1
j_gene: TRBJ2-1
CDR3aa: CAIGDRGKNEQFF
CDR3nt: TGTGCCATCGGGGACAGGGGGAAAAATGAGCAGTTCTTC

v_gene: TRBV9
abundance: -
d_gene: TRBD1
j_gene: TRBJ2-7
CDR3aa: CASSAHRGVSYEQYF
CDR3nt: TGTGCCAGCAGCGCACACAGGGGGGTCTCCTACGAGCAGTACTTC

v_gene: TRBV5-1
abundance: few
d_gene: -
j_gene: TRBJ2-3
CDR3aa: CASSPEWTASTDTQYF
CDR3nt: TGCGCCAGCAGCCCAGAATGGACAGCTAGCACAGATACGCAGTATTTT

v_gene: TRBV2
abundance: few
d_gene: -
j_gene: TRBJ2-4
CDR3aa: CASSEEEGVAKNIQYF
CDR3nt: TGTGCCAGCAGTGAAGAGGAGGGGGTAGCCAAAAACATTCAGTACTTC

v_gene: TRBV27
abundance: many
d_gene: -
j_gene: TRBJ1-1
CDR3aa: CASSLIPQANTEAFF
CDR3nt: TGTGCCAGCAGTTTGATACCCCAGGCGAACACTGAAGCTTTCTTT

v_gene: TRBV29-1
abundance: -
d_gene: -
j_gene: TRBJ2-7
CDR3aa: CSVMDYSYEQYF
CDR3nt: TGCAGCGTGATGGATTATTCCTACGAGCAGTACTTC

v_gene: TRBV10-3
abundance: many
d_gene: -
j_gene: TRBJ1-1
CDR3aa: CAIRGAGKAFF
CDR3nt: TGTGCCATCAGGGGGGCAGGGAAAGCTTTCTTT

v_gene: TRBV7-9
abundance: many
d_gene: TRBD1
j_gene: TRBJ2-5
CDR3aa: CASSSTGTEETQYF
CDR3nt: TGTGCCAGCAGCTCGACCGGGACAGAAGAGACCCAGTACTTC

v_gene: TRBV20-1
abundance: few
d_gene: -
j_gene: TRBJ1-2
CDR3aa: CSARVGIFNYGYTF
CDR3nt: TGCAGTGCTAGAGTAGGGATCTTCAACTATGGCTACACCTTC

v_gene: TRBV7-9
abundance: many
d_gene: -
j_gene: TRBJ1-1
CDR3aa: CASSLIEAFF
CDR3nt: TGTGCCAGCAGCTTGATTGAAGCTTTCTTT

v_gene: TRBV6-5
abundance: many
d_gene: -
j_gene: TRBJ2-1
CDR3aa: CASRAGTEQFF
CDR3nt: TGTGCCAGCAGGGCCGGGACTGAGCAGTTCTTC

v_gene: TRBV5-1
abundance: many
d_gene: TRBD1
j_gene: TRBJ2-1
CDR3aa: CASSADRGYYNEQFF
CDR3nt: TGCGCCAGCAGCGCCGACAGGGGGTACTACAATGAGCAGTTCTTC

v_gene: TRBV20-1
abundance: many
d_gene: -
j_gene: TRBJ2-7
CDR3aa: CSARGGIAVEQYF
CDR3nt: TGCAGTGCTAGAGGGGGGATTGCGGTCGAGCAGTACTTC

v_gene: TRBV4-3
abundance: many
d_gene: TRBD2
j_gene: TRBJ2-7
CDR3aa: CASSQALAGTEQYF
CDR3nt: TGCGCCAGCAGCCAAGCTTTAGCGGGGACCGAGCAGTACTTC

v_gene: TRBV6-2/TRBV6-3
abundance: many
d_gene: -
j_gene: TRBJ2-5
CDR3aa: CASSYSPAPGTQYF
CDR3nt: TGTGCCAGCAGTTACTCGCCCGCCCCCGGGACCCAGTACTTC

v_gene: TRBV24-1
abundance: few
d_gene: -
j_gene: TRBJ2-3
CDR3aa: CATSGRSAGDTQYF
CDR3nt: TGTGCCACCAGTGGACGAAGTGCGGGAGATACGCAGTATTTT

v_gene: TRBV6-2/TRBV6-3
abundance: few
d_gene: -
j_gene: TRBJ1-1
CDR3aa: CASTSKDRNTEAFF
CDR3nt: TGTGCCAGCACCAGTAAGGACAGGAACACTGAAGCTTTCTTT

v_gene: TRBV29-1
abundance: many
d_gene: -
j_gene: TRBJ2-7
CDR3aa: CSVGWTDTYEQYF
CDR3nt: TGCAGCGTCGGATGGACCGATACCTACGAGCAGTACTTC

v_gene: TRBV29-1
abundance: many
d_gene: -
j_gene: TRBJ2-3
CDR3aa: CSVGRPDTQYF
CDR3nt: TGCAGCGTTGGCCGCCCCGATACGCAGTATTTT

v_gene: TRBV15
abundance: -
d_gene: -
j_gene: TRBJ1-4
CDR3aa: CATSRRRGFSREKLFF
CDR3nt: TGTGCCACCAGCAGACGGAGGGGCTTCAGCCGGGAAAAACTGTTTTTT

v_gene: TRBV6-2/TRBV6-3
abundance: many
d_gene: -
j_gene: TRBJ2-5
CDR3aa: CASSYTKETQYF
CDR3nt: TGTGCCAGCAGTTACACAAAAGAGACCCAGTACTTC

v_gene: TRBV4-1
abundance: many
d_gene: -
j_gene: TRBJ2-7
CDR3aa: CASSQAQGYEQYF
CDR3nt: TGCGCCAGCAGCCAAGCTCAGGGCTACGAGCAGTACTTC

v_gene: TRBV7-8
abundance: many
d_gene: -
j_gene: TRBJ2-2
CDR3aa: CASSLGTTKAGELFF
CDR3nt: TGTGCCAGCAGCTTAGGGACTACAAAGGCCGGGGAGCTGTTTTTT

v_gene: TRBV6-1
abundance: -
d_gene: TRBD2
j_gene: TRBJ2-5
CDR3aa: CASSEGPSGGSGETQYF
CDR3nt: TGTGCCAGCAGTGAAGGGCCTAGCGGGGGTTCAGGGGAGACCCAGTACTTC

v_gene: TRBV5-1
abundance: many
d_gene: TRBD1
j_gene: TRBJ2-7
CDR3aa: CASSKDRSSYEQYF
CDR3nt: TGCGCCAGCAGCAAGGACAGGAGCTCCTACGAGCAGTACTTC

v_gene: TRBV11-2
abundance: many
d_gene: TRBD1
j_gene: TRBJ2-7
CDR3aa: CASSLSGTGDYEQYF
CDR3nt: TGTGCCAGCAGCCTATCCGGGACAGGGGACTACGAGCAGTACTTC

v_gene: TRBV28
abundance: many
d_gene: -
j_gene: TRBJ2-2
CDR3aa: CASSSKGELFF
CDR3nt: TGTGCCAGCAGCTCCAAGGGGGAGCTGTTTTTT

v_gene: TRBV9
abundance: many
d_gene: TRBD2
j_gene: TRBJ2-1
CDR3aa: CASSATGTSAYNEQFF
CDR3nt: TGTGCCAGCAGCGCCACCGGGACTAGCGCGTACAATGAGCAGTTCTTC

v_gene: TRBV6-2/TRBV6-3
abundance: many
d_gene: -
j_gene: TRBJ1-5
CDR3aa: CASSLALYTAQHF
CDR3nt: TGTGCCAGCAGCCTAGCCTTATATACGGCCCAGCATTTT

v_gene: TRBV28
abundance: many
d_gene: -
j_gene: TRBJ1-1
CDR3aa: CASSWRGTVGNTEAFF
CDR3nt: TGTGCCAGCAGTTGGCGGGGGACGGTTGGGAACACTGAAGCTTTCTTT

v_gene: TRBV20-1
abundance: many
d_gene: TRBD1
j_gene: TRBJ1-2
CDR3aa: CSARDDRVGYGYTF
CDR3nt: TGCAGTGCTAGGGACGACAGGGTAGGCTATGGCTACACCTTC

v_gene: TRBV12-3/TRBV12-4
abundance: many
d_gene: -
j_gene: TRBJ1-4
CDR3aa: CASSLDRPTGLFF
CDR3nt: TGTGCCAGCAGTTTAGACAGGCCGACGGGACTGTTTTTT

v_gene: TRBV5-1
abundance: -
d_gene: -
j_gene: TRBJ2-4
CDR3aa: CASSLWGGRKNIQYF
CDR3nt: TGCGCCAGCAGCCTCTGGGGTGGCAGGAAAAACATTCAGTACTTC

v_gene: TRBV4-3
abundance: -
d_gene: -
j_gene: TRBJ2-5
CDR3aa: CASGEGGVRETQYF
CDR3nt: TGCGCCAGCGGCGAGGGGGGAGTGAGAGAGACCCAGTACTTC